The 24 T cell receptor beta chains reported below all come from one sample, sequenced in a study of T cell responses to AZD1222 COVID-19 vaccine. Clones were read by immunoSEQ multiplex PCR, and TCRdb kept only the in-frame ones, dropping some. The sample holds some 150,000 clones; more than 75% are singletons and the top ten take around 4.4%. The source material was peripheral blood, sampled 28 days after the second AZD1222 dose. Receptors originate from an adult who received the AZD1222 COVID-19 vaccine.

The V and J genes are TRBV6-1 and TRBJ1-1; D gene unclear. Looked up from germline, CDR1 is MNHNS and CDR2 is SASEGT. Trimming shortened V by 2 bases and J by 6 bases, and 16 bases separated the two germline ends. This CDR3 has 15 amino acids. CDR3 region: CASSESPGFRAEAFF. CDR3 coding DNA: TGTGCCAGCAGTGAATCCCCGGGTTTTAGAGCTGAAGCTTTCTTT.

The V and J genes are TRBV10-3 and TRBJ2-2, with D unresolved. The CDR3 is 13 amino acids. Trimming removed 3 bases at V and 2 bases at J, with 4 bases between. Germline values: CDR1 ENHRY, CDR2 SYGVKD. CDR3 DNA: TGTGCCATCAGTGATAGCAACACCGGGGAGCTGTTTTTT. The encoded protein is CAISDSNTGELFF.

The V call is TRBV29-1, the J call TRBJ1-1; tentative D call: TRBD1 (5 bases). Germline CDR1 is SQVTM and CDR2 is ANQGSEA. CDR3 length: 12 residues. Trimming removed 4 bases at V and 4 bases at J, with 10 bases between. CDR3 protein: CSVVGQGTEAFF. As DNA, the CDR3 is TGCAGCGTTGTGGGGCAGGGCACTGAAGCTTTCTTT.

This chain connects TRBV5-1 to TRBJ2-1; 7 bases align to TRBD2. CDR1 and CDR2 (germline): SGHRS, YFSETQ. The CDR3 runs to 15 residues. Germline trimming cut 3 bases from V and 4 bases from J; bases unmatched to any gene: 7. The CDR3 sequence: CASSSSGQDYNEQFF. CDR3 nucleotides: TGCGCCAGCAGCTCTAGCGGCCAAGATTACAATGAGCAGTTCTTC.

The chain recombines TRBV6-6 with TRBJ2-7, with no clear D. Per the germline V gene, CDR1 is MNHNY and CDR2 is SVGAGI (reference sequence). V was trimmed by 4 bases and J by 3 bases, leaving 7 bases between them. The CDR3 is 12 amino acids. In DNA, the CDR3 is TGTGCCAGCAGTTCCGTTGTCTACGAGCAGTACTTC. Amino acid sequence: CASSSVVYEQYF.

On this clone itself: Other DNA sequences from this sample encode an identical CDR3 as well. CDR3 coding DNA: TGTGCCAGCTCACCGGGCAGTAGCTCCTACGAGCAGTACTTC. Its translation is CASSPGSSSYEQYF. The rearrangement links TRBV18 to TRBJ2-7; D is unclear. Germline V lookup: CDR1 KGHSH, CDR2 LQKENI. This CDR3 contains 14 residues. Trimming left V 3 bases short and J 0 bases short, with 9 bases between. Complete variable domain (other parts from reference TRBV18 and TRBJ2-7): NAGVMQNPRHLVRRRGQEARLRCSPMKGHSHVYWYRQLPEEGLKFMVYLQKENIIDESGMPKERFSAEFPKEGPSILRIQQVVRGDSAAYFCASSPGSSSYEQYFGPGTRLTVT.

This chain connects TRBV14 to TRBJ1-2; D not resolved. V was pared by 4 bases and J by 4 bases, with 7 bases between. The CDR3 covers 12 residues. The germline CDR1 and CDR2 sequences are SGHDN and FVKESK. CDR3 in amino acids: CASSLRIYGYTF. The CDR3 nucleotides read TGTGCCAGCAGCCTTCGGATCTATGGCTACACCTTC.

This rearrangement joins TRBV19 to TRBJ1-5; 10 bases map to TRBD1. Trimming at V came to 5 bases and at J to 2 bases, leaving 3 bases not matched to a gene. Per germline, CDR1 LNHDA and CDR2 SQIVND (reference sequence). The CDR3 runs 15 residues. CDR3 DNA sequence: TGTGCCAGTAGTGGGGGGACAGGGGGCAATCAGCCCCAGCATTTT. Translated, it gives CASSGGTGGNQPQHF.

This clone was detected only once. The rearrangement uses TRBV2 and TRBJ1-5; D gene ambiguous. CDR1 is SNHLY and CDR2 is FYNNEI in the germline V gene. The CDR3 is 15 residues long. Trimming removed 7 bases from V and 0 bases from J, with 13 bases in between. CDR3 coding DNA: TGTGCCAGCAAAACGACCGGGTATAGCAATCAGCCCCAGCATTTT. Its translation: CASKTTGYSNQPQHF. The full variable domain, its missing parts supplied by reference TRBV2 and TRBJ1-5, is EPEVTQTPSHQVTQMGQEVILRCVPISNHLYFYWYRQILGQKVEFLVSFYNNEISEKSEIFDDQFSVERPDGSNFTLKIRSTKLEDSAMYFCASKTTGYSNQPQHFGDGTRLSIL.

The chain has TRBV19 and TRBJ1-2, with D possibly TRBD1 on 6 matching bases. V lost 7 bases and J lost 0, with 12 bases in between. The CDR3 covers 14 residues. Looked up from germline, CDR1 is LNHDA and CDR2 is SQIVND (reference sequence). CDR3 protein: CASKAGETNYGYTF. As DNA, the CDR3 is TGTGCCAGTAAGGCAGGGGAAACTAACTATGGCTACACCTTC.

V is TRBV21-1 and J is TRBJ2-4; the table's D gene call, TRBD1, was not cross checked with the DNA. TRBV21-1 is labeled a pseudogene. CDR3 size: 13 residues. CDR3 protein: CASTTFAKNIQYF. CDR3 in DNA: TGTGCCAGCACCACATTTGCCAAAAACATTCAGTACTTC.

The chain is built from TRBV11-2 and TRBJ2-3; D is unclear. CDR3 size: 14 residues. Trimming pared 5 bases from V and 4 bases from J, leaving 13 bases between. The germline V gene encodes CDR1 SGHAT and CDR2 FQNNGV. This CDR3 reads CASSQRTEADTQYF. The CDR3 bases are TGTGCCAGCAGCCAACGTACAGAGGCAGATACGCAGTATTTT.

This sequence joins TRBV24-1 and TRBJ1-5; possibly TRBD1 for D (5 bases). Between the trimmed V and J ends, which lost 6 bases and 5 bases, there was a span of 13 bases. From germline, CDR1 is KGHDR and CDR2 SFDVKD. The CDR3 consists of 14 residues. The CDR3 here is CATSSSGWDQPQHF. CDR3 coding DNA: TGTGCCACCAGTTCATCAGGGTGGGATCAGCCCCAGCATTTT.

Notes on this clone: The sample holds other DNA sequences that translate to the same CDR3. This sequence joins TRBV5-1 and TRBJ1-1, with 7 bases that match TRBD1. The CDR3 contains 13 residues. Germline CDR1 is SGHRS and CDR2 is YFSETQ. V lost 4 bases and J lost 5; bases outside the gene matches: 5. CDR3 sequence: CASSLDRATEAFF. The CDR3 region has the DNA TGCGCCAGCAGCCTTGACAGGGCTACTGAAGCTTTCTTT.

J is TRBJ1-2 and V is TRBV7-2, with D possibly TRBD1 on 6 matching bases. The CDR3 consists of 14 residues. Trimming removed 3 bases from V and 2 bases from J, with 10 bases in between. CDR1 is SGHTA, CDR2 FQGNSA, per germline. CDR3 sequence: CASSFDRSNYGYTF. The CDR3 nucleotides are TGTGCCAGCAGCTTCGACAGGAGCAACTATGGCTACACCTTC.

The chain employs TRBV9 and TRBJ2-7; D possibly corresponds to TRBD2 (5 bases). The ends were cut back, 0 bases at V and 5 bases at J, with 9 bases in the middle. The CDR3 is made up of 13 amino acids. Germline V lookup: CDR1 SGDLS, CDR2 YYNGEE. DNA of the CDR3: TGTGCCAGCAGCGTAGCTTCGGGGAACGAGCAGTACTTC. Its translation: CASSVASGNEQYF.

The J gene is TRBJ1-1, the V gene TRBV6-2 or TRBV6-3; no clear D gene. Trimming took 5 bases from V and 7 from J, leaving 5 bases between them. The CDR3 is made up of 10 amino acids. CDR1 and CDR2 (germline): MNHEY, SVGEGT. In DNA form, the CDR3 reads TGTGCCAGCAGTAACGGTGAAGCTTTCTTT. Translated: CASSNGEAFF.

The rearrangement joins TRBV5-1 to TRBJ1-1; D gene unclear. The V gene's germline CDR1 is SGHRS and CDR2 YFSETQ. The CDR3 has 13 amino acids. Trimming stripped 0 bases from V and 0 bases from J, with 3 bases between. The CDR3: CASSLEVNTEAFF. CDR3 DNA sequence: TGCGCCAGCAGCTTGGAGGTGAACACTGAAGCTTTCTTT.

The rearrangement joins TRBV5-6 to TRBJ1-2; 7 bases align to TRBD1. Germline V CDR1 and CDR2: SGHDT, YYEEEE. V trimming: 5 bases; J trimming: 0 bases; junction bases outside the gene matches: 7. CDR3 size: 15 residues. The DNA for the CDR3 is TGTGCCAGCAGTAGGTGGGACAGTTCTAACTATGGCTACACCTTC. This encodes CASSRWDSSNYGYTF.

The CDR3 loop reads CASSPLGRTGGGSNEKLFF. DNA of the CDR3: TGCGCCAGCAGCCCCCTCGGGCGAACAGGGGGCGGGTCAAATGAAAAACTGTTTTTT. The V gene is TRBV5-1, the J gene TRBJ1-4; 9 nucleotides match TRBD1. Germline-derived CDR1 and CDR2 are SGHRS and YFSETQ. V lost 4 bases and J lost 5; bases outside the gene matches: 18. The CDR3 sequence is 19 residues long.

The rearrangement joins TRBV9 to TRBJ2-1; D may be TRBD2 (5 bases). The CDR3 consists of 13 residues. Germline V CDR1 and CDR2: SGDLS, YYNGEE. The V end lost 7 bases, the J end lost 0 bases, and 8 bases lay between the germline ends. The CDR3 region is CASGGSSYNEQFF. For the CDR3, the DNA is TGTGCCAGCGGAGGAAGCTCCTACAATGAGCAGTTCTTC.

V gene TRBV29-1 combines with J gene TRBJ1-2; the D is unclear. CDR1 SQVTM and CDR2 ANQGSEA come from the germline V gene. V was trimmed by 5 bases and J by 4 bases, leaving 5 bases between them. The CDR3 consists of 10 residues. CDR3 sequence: CSVPGYGYTF. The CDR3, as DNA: TGCAGCGTTCCGGGCTATGGCTACACCTTC.

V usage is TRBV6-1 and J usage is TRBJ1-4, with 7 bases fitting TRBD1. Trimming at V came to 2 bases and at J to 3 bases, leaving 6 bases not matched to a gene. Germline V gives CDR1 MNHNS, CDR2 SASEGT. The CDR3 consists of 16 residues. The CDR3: CASSELRDSANEKLFF. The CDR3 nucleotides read TGTGCCAGCAGTGAACTCCGGGACAGTGCTAATGAAAAACTGTTTTTT.

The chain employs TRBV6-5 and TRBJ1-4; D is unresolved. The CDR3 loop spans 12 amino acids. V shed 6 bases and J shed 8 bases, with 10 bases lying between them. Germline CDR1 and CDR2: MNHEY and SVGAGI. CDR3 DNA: TGTGCCAGCAGCCGAACGAGAGAAAAACTGTTTTTT. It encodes CASSRTREKLFF.